Presented here are 10 T cell receptor beta chains from one specimen sequenced in a study of siplizumab effects on memory and regulatory T cells. Some clones are missing from TCRdb's copy, which holds only in-frame ones; the method was immunoSEQ multiplex PCR. Altogether under 110,000 clones are present, 92% being singletons, with the ten largest covering more than 10%. Specimen: non-Treg CD4+ T cells sorted from blood. These receptors were taken from a human donor in good health.

The chain uses TRBV30 and TRBJ1-6; D gene unclear. This CDR3 spans 13 amino acids. Germline V lookup: CDR1 GTSNPN, CDR2 SVGIG (reference sequence). Trimming shortened V by 1 base and J by 4 bases, and 5 bases separated the two germline ends. Here the CDR3 reads CAWSGQYNSPLHF. The DNA for the CDR3 is TGTGCCTGGAGTGGCCAGTATAATTCACCCCTCCACTTT.

The V call is TRBV11-3, the J call TRBJ2-2, with a possible D match to TRBD2 (5 bases). V shed 0 bases and J shed 5 bases, with 22 bases lying between them. The CDR3 totals 19 residues. Germline V gene sequence: CDR1 SGHNT, CDR2 YENEEA. CDR3 bases: TGTGCCAGCAGCTTAGAACGGTTTCCCCAGCGGCCGACAACCGGGGAGCTGTTTTTT. It encodes CASSLERFPQRPTTGELFF.

The J gene is TRBJ1-5, the V gene TRBV25-1; D may be TRBD1 (5 bases). Trimming took off 6 bases at V and 4 bases at J, with 7 bases between the two ends. This CDR3 is built from 12 residues. Per germline, CDR1 MGHDK and CDR2 SYGVNS. The CDR3 DNA follows: TGTGCCAGCAGGAGGGGAAATCAGCCCCAGCATTTT. It translates to CASRRGNQPQHF. The whole variable domain, remainder taken from reference TRBV25-1 and TRBJ1-5, is EADIYQTPRYLVIGTGKKITLECSQTMGHDKMYWYQQDPGMELHLIHYSYGVNSTEKGDLSSESTVSRIRTEHFPLTLESARPSHTSQYLCASRRGNQPQHFGDGTRLSIL.

The genes are TRBV30 and TRBJ1-5; no reliable D call. The CDR3 spans 13 residues. The germline CDR1 and CDR2 sequences are GTSNPN and SVGIG (reference sequence). V lost 3 bases and J lost 1, with 7 bases in between. CDR3 bases: TGTGCCTGGAGCAAGGAAAGCAATCAGCCCCAGCATTTT. Translated: CAWSKESNQPQHF.

The gene calls are TRBV4-3 and TRBJ1-3; D possibly corresponds to TRBD1 (5 bases). The CDR3 covers 15 residues. Trimming took 0 bases from V and 3 from J, leaving 9 bases between them. Germline lookup yields CDR1 LGHNA and CDR2 YSLEER. The CDR3 loop is CASSQDWGVGNTIYF. Here the CDR3 DNA reads TGCGCCAGCAGCCAAGATTGGGGGGTTGGAAACACCATATATTTT.

This clone has only one observation. The gene calls are TRBV19 and TRBJ1-1; D uncertain. Germline CDR1 is LNHDA and CDR2 is SQIVND (reference sequence). CDR3 length equals 12 residues. The V end lost 10 bases, the J end lost 6 bases, and 15 bases lay between the germline ends. This chain's CDR3 is CATKSSGSEAFF. The CDR3 coding sequence is TGTGCCACCAAATCCAGTGGCTCTGAAGCTTTCTTT.

This clone was picked up many times. J is TRBJ1-1 and V is TRBV7-8, with D possibly TRBD1 on 5 matching bases. Trimming took off 1 base at V and 5 bases at J, with 11 bases between the two ends. Germline V lookup: CDR1 SGHVS, CDR2 FQNEAQ. This CDR3 is built from 14 residues. The CDR3 is CASSLGAGGTEAFF. For the CDR3, the DNA is TGTGCCAGCAGCTTAGGGGCGGGGGGGACTGAAGCTTTCTTT.

This clone is a singleton in its sample. This chain connects TRBV19 to TRBJ2-6; D possibly uses TRBD1 or TRBD2 (6 bases each). The length of the CDR3 is 17 residues. Germline CDR1 and CDR2: LNHDA and SQIVND (reference sequence). V was cut by 7 bases and J by 0 bases, with 16 bases left in between. CDR3 nucleotide sequence: TGTGCCAGTACCCGGGGGCGCGCCAGCTCTGGGGCCAACGTCCTGACTTTC. It encodes CASTRGRASSGANVLTF.

The V call is TRBV28, the J call TRBJ2-7, with D tentatively TRBD1 (5 bases). The CDR3 covers 12 residues. V lost 6 bases, J lost 4 bases, and 10 bases lay in between. The germline gives CDR1 MDHEN, CDR2 SYDVKM. The CDR3 loop reads CASRMTVYEQYF. The CDR3 DNA sequence: TGTGCCAGCAGGATGACAGTATACGAGCAGTACTTC.

V usage is TRBV12-2 and J usage is TRBJ2-7; the tabulated D call, TRBD2, remains unverified against the DNA. TRBV12-2 counts as a pseudogene. The CDR3 sequence is 16 residues long. Here the CDR3 reads CASRRLAPSSSYEQYF. CDR3 sequence (DNA): TGTGCAAGTCGCCGCTTAGCCCCTTCTAGCTCCTACGAGCAGTACTTC.